The clone carrying this TCR beta chain was detected a few times. Its antigen remains unknown. Patients affected by ophthalmopathy presented a Clinical Activity Score of at least 3, a NOSPECS grade of at least 4, and disease duration below 3 months. Patients showing uncontrolled infection, other autoimmune disease, pregnancy or lactation were ineligible. The data were taken from a study of T cells in Graves' hyperthyroidism and ophthalmopathy. Study-level findings and limits: The blood repertoire included most of the expanded thyroid clonotypes above 0.001. Model-based prediction identified ophthalmopathy a median roughly 6.1 months prior to its onset.

The CDR3 regions of TCR beta were amplified from RNA transcripts. HTBI primers were used for first-round RT-PCR of the TCR CDR3. Each CDR3 protein is one row after TCRdb ran MiXCR on the multiplex PCR reads. Here the sample spans about half a million distinct CDR3 sequences, roughly 22% being singletons. CDR1 and CDR2 (germline): SGHRS, YFSETQ. CDR3 length: 17 residues. Unmatched junction bases numbered 7, after V lost 1 base and J lost 2 bases. The sequence derives from a woman in her 70s with Graves' ophthalmopathy. Sample: blood. J is TRBJ2-7 and V is TRBV5-1; 12 bases fit TRBD2. The CDR3 is CASSLLWTSGTTYEQYF. The CDR3, as DNA: TGCGCCAGCAGCTTGTTGTGGACTAGCGGGACCACCTACGAGCAGTACTTC.